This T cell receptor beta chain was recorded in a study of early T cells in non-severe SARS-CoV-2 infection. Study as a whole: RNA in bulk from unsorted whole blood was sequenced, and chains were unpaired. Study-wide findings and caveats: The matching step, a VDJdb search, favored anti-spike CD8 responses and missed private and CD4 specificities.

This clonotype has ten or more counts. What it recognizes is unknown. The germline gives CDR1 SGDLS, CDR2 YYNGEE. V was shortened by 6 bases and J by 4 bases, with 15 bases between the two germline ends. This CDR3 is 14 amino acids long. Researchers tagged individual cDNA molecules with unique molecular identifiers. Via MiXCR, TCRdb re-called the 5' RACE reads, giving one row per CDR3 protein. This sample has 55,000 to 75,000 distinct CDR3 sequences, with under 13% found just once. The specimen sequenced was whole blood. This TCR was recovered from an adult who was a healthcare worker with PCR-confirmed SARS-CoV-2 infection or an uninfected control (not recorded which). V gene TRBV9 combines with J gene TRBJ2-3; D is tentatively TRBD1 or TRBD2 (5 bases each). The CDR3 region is CASNRDMGADTQYF. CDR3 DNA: TGTGCCAGCAACCGGGATATGGGGGCAGATACGCAGTATTTT.